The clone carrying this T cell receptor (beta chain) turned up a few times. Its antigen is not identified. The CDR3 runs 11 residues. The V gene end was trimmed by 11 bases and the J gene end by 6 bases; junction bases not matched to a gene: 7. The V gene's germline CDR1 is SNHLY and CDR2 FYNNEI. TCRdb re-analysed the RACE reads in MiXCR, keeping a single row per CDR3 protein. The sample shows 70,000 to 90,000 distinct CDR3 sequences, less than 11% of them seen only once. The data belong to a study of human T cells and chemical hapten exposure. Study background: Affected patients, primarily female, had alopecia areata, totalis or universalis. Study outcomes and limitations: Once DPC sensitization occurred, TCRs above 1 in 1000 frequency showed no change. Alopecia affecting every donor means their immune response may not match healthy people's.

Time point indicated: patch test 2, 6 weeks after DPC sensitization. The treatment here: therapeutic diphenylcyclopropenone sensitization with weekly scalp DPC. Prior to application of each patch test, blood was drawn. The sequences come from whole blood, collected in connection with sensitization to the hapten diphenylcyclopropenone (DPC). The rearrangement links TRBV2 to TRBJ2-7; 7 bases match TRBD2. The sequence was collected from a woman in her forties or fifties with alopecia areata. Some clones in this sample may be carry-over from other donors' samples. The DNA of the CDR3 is TGTGCCCTCGTCCAGCGGGGCGAGCAGTACTTC. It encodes CALVQRGEQYF.